The 25 T cell receptor beta chains given below trace back to one sample, sequenced in a study of blood T cell repertoires in COVID-19. The table came from immunoSEQ multiplex PCR; TCRdb's copy has only in-frame clones and leaves some out. Here the sample spans around 97,000 clones, approximately 82% being singletons. Sequenced sample: peripheral blood. The receptor set was obtained from a man between 70 and 80 years old with acute or convalescent COVID-19.

The genes are TRBV6-5 and TRBJ1-2, with D unclear. Germline CDR1 is MNHEY and CDR2 is SVGAGI. This CDR3 spans 13 amino acids. Trimming left V 9 bases short and J 8 bases short, with 19 bases between. The CDR3, as DNA: TGTGCCAGTTCGGTTGGAGGGATCGGCGGCTACACCTTC. It encodes CASSVGGIGGYTF.

The chain is built from TRBV30 and TRBJ1-6; unclear D gene. Per germline, CDR1 GTSNPN and CDR2 SVGIG (reference sequence). The CDR3 extends over 13 amino acids. V was shortened by 2 bases and J by 9 bases, with 11 bases between the two germline ends. The CDR3 region has the DNA TGTGCCTGGAGTCCGGCGGGGAGTTCACCCCTCCACTTT. Its protein is CAWSPAGSSPLHF.

As concerns this clone: Other DNA variants within this sample encode the same CDR3. The gene calls are TRBV7-9 and TRBJ1-1, with a tentative D call TRBD1 (5 bases). The ends were cut back, 5 bases at V and 4 bases at J, with 11 bases in the middle. Germline assignment: CDR1 SEHNR and CDR2 FQNEAQ (reference sequence). The CDR3 is made up of 13 amino acids. CDR3 residues: CASSLTGGTEAFF. In nucleotides, the CDR3 is TGTGCCAGCAGCCTAACAGGTGGCACTGAAGCTTTCTTT.

On this clone itself: This sample also contains other DNA sequences that code for the same CDR3. The chain uses TRBV6-5 and TRBJ1-2; D is ambiguous. The CDR3 totals 12 residues. Germline values: CDR1 MNHEY, CDR2 SVGAGI. V was trimmed by 6 bases and J by 4 bases, leaving 9 bases between them. CDR3 protein: CASSSGSYGYTF. Here the CDR3 DNA reads TGTGCCAGCAGCTCGGGGTCCTATGGCTACACCTTC.

The chain recombines TRBV28 with TRBJ2-7; D may be TRBD2 (5 bases). V lost 11 bases to trimming and J lost 5 bases, with 16 bases between them. Germline loops: CDR1 MDHEN, CDR2 SYDVKM. This CDR3 is built from 12 residues. This CDR3 is CAAEGSSNEQYF. CDR3 coding DNA: TGTGCCGCCGAGGGTAGTTCTAACGAGCAGTACTTC.

The J gene is TRBJ1-2, the V gene TRBV30; no firm D call. The V gene lost 6 bases and the J gene lost 5 bases, with 16 bases spanning the gap. CDR1 and CDR2 from the germline V gene are GTSNPN and SVGIG (reference sequence). The CDR3 length is 13 residues. The CDR3: CACDKSPGYGYTF. DNA for the CDR3: TGTGCCTGTGACAAGTCCCCGGGGTATGGCTACACCTTC.

The gene calls are TRBV5-6 and TRBJ1-1, with 8 nucleotides matching TRBD1. CDR3 length equals 15 residues. The J segment lost 1 base and the V segment lost 4 bases, leaving 6 bases of the junction unmatched. Germline assignment: CDR1 SGHDT and CDR2 YYEEEE. The CDR3, as DNA: TGTGCCAGCAGCAGAGCCGGGACAGGGAACACTGAAGCTTTCTTT. Encoded protein: CASSRAGTGNTEAFF.

This clone was counted only a few times. At one boundary the junction diverges from the germline segment, which might be a read error. This rearrangement joins TRBV7-7 to TRBJ1-1; 9 nucleotides agree with TRBD1. The germline V gene encodes CDR1 SSHAT and CDR2 FNYEAQ (reference sequence). This CDR3 is built from 13 residues. CDR3 nucleotides: TGTGCTAGCAGCTTAGAACAGGGGGCTAAAGCTTTCTTT. It specifies CASSLEQGAKAFF.

This chain uses TRBV6-6 with TRBJ1-2; D ambiguous. Looked up from germline, CDR1 is MNHNY and CDR2 is SVGAGI (reference sequence). The V and J ends lost 2 bases and 6 bases respectively, with 16 bases between them. This CDR3 spans 15 amino acids. The CDR3, as DNA: TGTGCCAGCAGTTACGAGCGGACCACAAGAGATGGCTACACCTTC. Translated: CASSYERTTRDGYTF.

The chain carries TRBV15 and TRBJ2-6; 11 bases agree with TRBD1. Germline CDR1 LNHNV, CDR2 YYDKDF (reference sequence). The CDR3 spans 17 residues. With 3 bases clipped from V and 1 base from J, the junction kept 2 bases outside the gene matches. CDR3 bases: TGTGCCACCAGCAGTAGGGACAGGGGGTCTGGGGCCAACGTCCTGACTTTC. It encodes CATSSRDRGSGANVLTF.

This clone was observed a handful of times. The chain couples TRBV3-1 (or the pseudogene TRBV3-2) to TRBJ2-6; weak D call: TRBD1 (6 bases). The CDR3 runs to 17 residues. V lost 0 bases and J 2 bases, leaving 11 bases between the germline ends. Per the germline V gene, CDR1 is LGHDT and CDR2 is YNNKEL (reference sequence). The CDR3 sequence is CASSQEVTGPGANVLTF. The DNA for the CDR3 is TGTGCCAGCAGCCAAGAGGTCACAGGGCCTGGGGCCAACGTCCTGACTTTC.

In the case of this clone: The conserved final phenylalanine or tryptophan is absent from the CDR3, which likely points to a read error. No DNA is shown, since the ends of the CDR3 on it are uncertain; the CDR3 is the one TCRdb lists. The chain uses TRBV11-1 and TRBJ1-2; the table's D gene call, TRBD1, was not cross checked with the DNA. The CDR3 totals 9 residues, both ends included. In germline, CDR1 is SGHAT, CDR2 FQDESV (reference sequence). CDR3: CASSPLDRD.

The chain recombines TRBV4-1 with TRBJ2-3; 7 bases are a match to TRBD1. The CDR3 has 18 residues. Trimming at V came to 1 base and at J to 2 bases, leaving 12 bases not matched to a gene. Germline CDR1 reads MGHRA; CDR2 reads YSYEKL. CDR3 protein: CASSQVGTANSLTDTQYF. The CDR3 nucleotides read TGCGCCAGCAGCCAAGTCGGGACAGCAAATTCTCTCACAGATACGCAGTATTTT.

The CDR3 loop is CASSFRDRDQPQHF. DNA of the CDR3: TGTGCCAGCAGCTTTCGGGACAGAGATCAGCCCCAGCATTTT. This chain connects TRBV5-6 to TRBJ1-5; 7 bases agree with TRBD1. V was clipped by 2 bases and J by 5 bases; unmatched bases: 4. The germline CDR1 and CDR2 sequences are SGHDT and YYEEEE. The CDR3 length is 14 residues. Based on the CDR3 plus reference TRBV5-6 and TRBJ1-5, the full variable domain is DAGVTQSPTHLIKTRGQQVTLRCSPKSGHDTVSWYQQALGQGPQFIFQYYEEEERQRGNFPDRFSGHQFPNYSSELNVNALLLGDSALYLCASSFRDRDQPQHFGDGTRLSIL.

This rearrangement joins TRBV11-3 to TRBJ2-1, with D unresolved. Trimming took 1 base from V and 3 from J, leaving 7 bases between them. This CDR3 region has 14 residues. The germline gives CDR1 SGHNT, CDR2 YENEEA. The chain's CDR3 is CASSLAYSYNEQFF. CDR3 DNA sequence: TGTGCCAGCAGCTTAGCGTACAGCTACAATGAGCAGTTCTTC.

The chain is built from TRBV3-1 (or the pseudogene TRBV3-2) and TRBJ1-3; D is perhaps TRBD1 (6 bases). The V and J ends lost 1 base and 4 bases respectively, with 20 bases between them. Germline CDR1 and CDR2: LGHDT and YNNKEL (reference sequence). CDR3 length: 18 amino acids. CDR3 in DNA: TGTGCCAGCAGCCAAGCAGCGTACGGGGGGCGGCGGGGAAACACCATATATTTT. This encodes CASSQAAYGGRRGNTIYF.

In DNA, the CDR3 is TGTGCCAGCAGCTTAAGGGAAAGTAGGGGGCGAACCGGCAATGAGCAGTTCTTC. Protein: CASSLRESRGRTGNEQFF. The J gene is TRBJ2-1, the V gene TRBV7-3; 7 nucleotides agree with TRBD1. Germline-derived CDR1 and CDR2 are SGHTA and FQGTGA. This CDR3 has 18 residues. J lost 6 bases, V lost 1 base, and 15 bases had no gene match.

In this sample, this clone turned up once. J is TRBJ2-2 and V is TRBV4-1; D gene uncertain. CDR1 is MGHRA, CDR2 YSYEKL, per germline. The V gene lost 1 base and the J gene lost 0 bases, with 15 bases spanning the gap. There are 18 residues in the CDR3. This chain's CDR3 is CASSQGVLRRTNTGELFF. The CDR3 region has the DNA TGCGCCAGCAGCCAAGGGGTTCTGAGGAGAACGAACACCGGGGAGCTGTTTTTT.

The CDR3 loop is CASSLGLAGASGDTQYF. For the CDR3, the DNA is TGTGCCAGCAGCCTCGGACTAGCGGGAGCTAGCGGAGATACGCAGTATTTT. The chain uses TRBV5-4 and TRBJ2-3; 13 nucleotides match TRBD2. This CDR3 comprises 17 residues. J gave up 5 bases and V 4 bases, and 10 bases lay outside the gene matches. The germline gives CDR1 SGHNT, CDR2 YYREEE (reference sequence).

V usage is TRBV30 and J usage is TRBJ2-2; possible D gene TRBD1, 5 bases. CDR1 is GTSNPN, CDR2 SVGIG, per germline (reference sequence). Between the trimmed V and J ends, which lost 6 bases and 6 bases, there was a span of 8 bases. This CDR3 spans 11 amino acids. This chain's CDR3 is CACLGAGELFF. CDR3 nucleotide sequence: TGTGCCTGCCTAGGGGCCGGGGAGCTGTTTTTT. Combining the CDR3 with reference TRBV30 and TRBJ2-2 gives the whole variable domain SQTIHQWPATLVQPVGSPLSLECTVEGTSNPNLYWYRQAAGRGLQLLFYSVGIGQISSEVPQNLSASRPQDRQFILSSKKLLLSDSGFYLCACLGAGELFFGEGSRLTVL.

This clone was seen only a few times. The chain recombines TRBV9 with TRBJ1-4; 8 positions agree with TRBD1. V trimming: 4 bases; J trimming: 7 bases; junction bases outside the gene matches: 12. The CDR3 sequence is 16 residues long. Germline loops: CDR1 SGDLS, CDR2 YYNGEE. CDR3 bases: TGTGCCAGCAGCCCAACAGCGGGACAGGCCGGTGAAAAACTGTTTTTT. Translation gives CASSPTAGQAGEKLFF. The entire variable domain, with the rest obtained from reference TRBV9 and TRBJ1-4, is as follows: DSGVTQTPKHLITATGQRVTLRCSPRSGDLSVYWYQQSLDQGLQFLIQYYNGEERAKGNILERFSAQQFPDLHSELNLSSLELGDSALYFCASSPTAGQAGEKLFFGSGTQLSVL.

Only a few counts were recorded for this clone. The chain links TRBV3-1 (or the pseudogene TRBV3-2) to TRBJ1-2; tentative D call: TRBD1 (6 bases). V shed 5 bases and J shed 8 bases, with 18 bases lying between them. The CDR3 loop spans 14 amino acids. The germline gives CDR1 LGHDT, CDR2 YNNKEL (reference sequence). CDR3 loop: CASSDRTPLVGYTF. As DNA, the CDR3 is TGTGCCAGCAGCGACAGGACACCGCTAGTGGGCTACACCTTC.

The chain uses TRBV25-1 and TRBJ2-7; no clear D gene. Trimming pared 3 bases from V and 3 bases from J, leaving 9 bases between. The CDR3 is made up of 13 amino acids. The germline CDR1 and CDR2 sequences are MGHDK and SYGVNS. The CDR3 loop is CASSEPGYYEQYF. In nucleotides, the CDR3 is TGTGCCAGCAGTGAGCCCGGGTACTACGAGCAGTACTTC.

This rearrangement joins TRBV7-2 to TRBJ1-5; 7 bases are shared with TRBD1. V gave up 6 bases and J gave up 3 bases; unmatched junction bases: 5. Germline V gives CDR1 SGHTA, CDR2 FQGNSA. The CDR3 runs 14 residues. CDR3 bases: TGTGCCAGCAGACAAGGGACAGCCAATCAGCCCCAGCATTTT. Protein product: CASRQGTANQPQHF.

J is TRBJ1-5 and V is TRBV29-1; the D is unclear. V dropped 7 bases and J dropped 0 bases, with 13 bases sitting between them. In germline, CDR1 is SQVTM, CDR2 ANQGSEA. This CDR3 contains 14 residues. For the CDR3, the DNA is TGCAGCGCTGTCGACATTAATAGCAATCAGCCCCAGCATTTT. Protein product: CSAVDINSNQPQHF.